The 2 T cell receptor beta chains below all came from one sample that was sequenced in a study of CD4 T cells in relation to SARS-CoV-2 and coronaviruses (dated by TCRdb to about 2021). CD4+ T cells from unexposed donors were collected before the COVID-19 pandemic (2011-2018). The receptor library was made with the immunoSEQ multiplex PCR assay. TCRdb re-hosts the immuneACCESS table, in-frame sequences only. Its copies lack some clones; in the studies checked, an unresolved V gene accounts for under half of them, and the cause for the rest is not known. This sample comprises tens of thousands of clones, roughly 93% of them detected only once. Approximately 0.25% of the sample rests with the top ten. The sequenced material came from naive CD4+ T cells from PBMCs. What the cell subset or site label conveys for this sample: naive CD4+ T cells isolated by negative enrichment. These receptors all come from a human donor in good health.

The chain's CDR3 is CASSSGPSGYGYTF. The DNA for the CDR3 is TGTGCCAGCAGCTCGGGCCCTTCGGGCTATGGCTACACCTTC. This chain connects TRBV5-4 to TRBJ1-2, with D unclear. Germline loops: CDR1 SGHNT, CDR2 YYREEE (reference sequence). Between the trimmed V and J ends, which lost 3 bases and 4 bases, there was a span of 13 bases. This CDR3 is built from 14 residues.

This clone was observed a few times. The chain uses TRBV5-1 and TRBJ1-3; the D is unclear. CDR3 length: 14 amino acids. Trimming removed 1 base at V and 4 bases at J, with 9 bases between. Germline CDR1 is SGHRS and CDR2 is YFSETQ. The CDR3 sequence: CASSLSDFGNTIYF. CDR3 in DNA: TGCGCCAGCAGCTTGAGCGACTTCGGAAACACCATATATTTT. The full variable domain, rest sourced from reference TRBV5-1 and TRBJ1-3, is KAGVTQTPRYLIKTRGQQVTLSCSPISGHRSVSWYQQTPGQGLQFLFEYFSETQRNKGNFPGRFSGRQFSNSRSEMNVSTLELGDSALYLCASSLSDFGNTIYFGEGSWLTVV.